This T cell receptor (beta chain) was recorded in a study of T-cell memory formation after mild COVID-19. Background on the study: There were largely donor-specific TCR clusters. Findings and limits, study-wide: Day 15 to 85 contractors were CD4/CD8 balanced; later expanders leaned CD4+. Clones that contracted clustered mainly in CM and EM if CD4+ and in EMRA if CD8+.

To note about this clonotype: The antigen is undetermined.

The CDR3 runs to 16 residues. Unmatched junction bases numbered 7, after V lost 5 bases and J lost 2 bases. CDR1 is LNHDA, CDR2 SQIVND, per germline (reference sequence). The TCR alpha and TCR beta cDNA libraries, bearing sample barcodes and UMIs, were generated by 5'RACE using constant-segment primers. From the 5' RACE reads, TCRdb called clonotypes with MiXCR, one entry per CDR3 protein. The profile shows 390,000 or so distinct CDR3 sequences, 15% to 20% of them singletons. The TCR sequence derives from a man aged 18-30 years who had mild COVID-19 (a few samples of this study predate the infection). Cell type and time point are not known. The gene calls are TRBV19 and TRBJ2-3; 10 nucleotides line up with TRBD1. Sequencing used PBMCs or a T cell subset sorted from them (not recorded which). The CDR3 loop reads CASSLGQGGFTDTQYF. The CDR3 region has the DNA TGTGCCAGTAGTCTCGGACAGGGGGGTTTCACAGATACGCAGTATTTT.